A single sample is the source of the 21 T cell receptor beta chains below, sequenced in a study of cytomegalovirus exposure and HLA in healthy donors. Profiling relied on immunoSEQ multiplex PCR, and the TCRdb table lists in-frame clones only, not all of them. Of approximately 140,000 clones listed, approximately 86% were seen once; the top ten hold 7.5% to 9%. The sequenced sample consisted of PBMCs. These receptors all stem from a man younger than 35 in good health and CMV-seropositive.

This chain uses TRBV5-1 with TRBJ1-3, with D unresolved. This CDR3 region has 15 residues. Trimming removed 5 bases at V and 1 base at J, with 13 bases between. Germline V gene sequence: CDR1 SGHRS, CDR2 YFSETQ. In nucleotides, the CDR3 is TGCGCCAGCAGTTCGGGAGAGGGATCTGGAAACACCATATATTTT. It is translated as CASSSGEGSGNTIYF. Full variable domain (rest looked up from reference TRBV5-1 and TRBJ1-3): KAGVTQTPRYLIKTRGQQVTLSCSPISGHRSVSWYQQTPGQGLQFLFEYFSETQRNKGNFPGRFSGRQFSNSRSEMNVSTLELGDSALYLCASSSGEGSGNTIYFGEGSWLTVV.

The rearrangement joins TRBV30 to TRBJ2-3; D remains unclear. The CDR3 totals 13 residues. The germline V gene has CDR1 GTSNPN and CDR2 SVGIG (reference sequence). The germline V and J ends were trimmed by 2 bases and 2 bases, with 8 bases remaining between them. Here the CDR3 reads CAWSNSYTDTQYF. The CDR3 nucleotides are TGTGCCTGGAGTAACAGCTACACAGATACGCAGTATTTT.

V and J are TRBV19 and TRBJ1-5, with TRBD1 identical over 7 bases. The germline CDR1 and CDR2 sequences are LNHDA and SQIVND (reference sequence). V trimming: 3 bases; J trimming: 0 bases; junction bases outside the gene matches: 5. The length of the CDR3 is 16 residues. CDR3 coding DNA: TGTGCCAGTAGTATTACAGGGGCCTATAGCAATCAGCCCCAGCATTTT. This sequence encodes CASSITGAYSNQPQHF.

The chain uses TRBV6-4 and TRBJ2-3; 7 bases line up with TRBD1. The CDR3 runs to 15 residues. Germline-derived CDR1 and CDR2 are MRHNA and SNTAGT. The trim removed 4 bases at V and 0 bases at J, leaving 4 bases unmatched. CDR3 sequence (DNA): TGTGCCAGCAGTGCGGGACAGTCCAGCACAGATACGCAGTATTTT. The encoded protein is CASSAGQSSTDTQYF.

This chain links TRBV7-6 with TRBJ1-2; D might be TRBD1 (5 bases). The CDR3 contains 16 residues. The V end was cut by 1 base, the J end by 0 bases, with 12 bases between. Per the germline V gene, CDR1 is SGHVS and CDR2 is FNYEAQ. CDR3 protein: CASSLEPGLANYGYTF. The CDR3 coding sequence is TGTGCCAGCAGCTTAGAGCCGGGACTAGCTAACTATGGCTACACCTTC.

The rearrangement links TRBV29-1 to TRBJ2-5; TRBD1 might be the D (6 bases). The CDR3 is made up of 13 amino acids. CDR1 is SQVTM, CDR2 ANQGSEA, per germline. Trimming took 6 bases from V and 13 from J, leaving 24 bases between them. CDR3 region: CSVGDRTKRLLYF. CDR3 DNA: TGCAGCGTCGGTGACAGGACCAAGAGATTGTTGTACTTC. Full variable domain (remainder filled in from reference TRBV29-1 and TRBJ2-5): SAVISQKPSRDICQRGTSLTIQCQVDSQVTMMFWYRQQPGQSLTLIATANQGSEATYESGFVIDKFPISRPNLTFSTLTVSNMSPEDSSIYLCSVGDRTKRLLYFGPGTRLLVL.

The rearrangement uses TRBV2 and TRBJ2-7, with 9 bases aligning to TRBD1. The germline CDR1 and CDR2 sequences are SNHLY and FYNNEI. The length of the CDR3 is 15 residues. V lost 5 bases and J lost 7; bases outside the gene matches: 12. In nucleotides, the CDR3 is TGTGCCAGCAGTCCGGACAGGGGATTTGGGGGAGAGCAGTACTTC. As protein: CASSPDRGFGGEQYF.

The rearrangement joins TRBV18 to TRBJ1-5, with TRBD1 identical over 7 bases. Germline V gene data show CDR1 as KGHSH and CDR2 as LQKENI. The CDR3 is 15 residues long. The trim removed 2 bases at V and 4 bases at J, leaving 5 bases unmatched. In DNA, the CDR3 is TGTGCCAGCTCACCAGTGACAGGGACTAATCAGCCCCAGCATTTT. This encodes CASSPVTGTNQPQHF.

The chain couples TRBV5-4 to TRBJ2-2, with D tentatively TRBD2 (5 bases). Trimming stripped 4 bases from V and 0 bases from J, with 10 bases between. The CDR3 has 15 amino acids. The germline CDR1 and CDR2 sequences are SGHNT and YYREEE (reference sequence). The CDR3 protein is CASSPERANTGELFF. The CDR3 DNA sequence: TGTGCCAGCAGCCCGGAGAGGGCGAACACCGGGGAGCTGTTTTTT.

In this sample, this clone turned up once. This chain joins TRBV2 and TRBJ2-2; 9 bases map to TRBD1. This CDR3 comprises 13 residues. V dropped 7 bases and J dropped 14; count of bases not matched to a gene: 11. Germline-derived CDR1 and CDR2 are SNHLY and FYNNEI. CDR3: CASTREAGQGLFF. The CDR3 coding sequence is TGTGCCAGCACTCGCGAGGCGGGACAGGGACTGTTTTTT.

V gene TRBV25-1 combines with J gene TRBJ1-4, with a tentative D call TRBD1 (5 bases). This CDR3 is 14 amino acids long. V gave up 6 bases and J gave up 3 bases, with 11 bases separating them. Germline CDR1 reads MGHDK; CDR2 reads SYGVNS. CDR3 coding DNA: TGTGCCAGCAGGGAGCAGGGTGCTAATGAAAAACTGTTTTTT. It yields the protein CASREQGANEKLFF.

V is TRBV19 and J is TRBJ2-7; 10 nucleotides agree with TRBD1. This CDR3 region has 14 residues. After removal of 8 bases from V and 4 bases from J, the junction contained 8 bases not matched to a gene. In germline, CDR1 is LNHDA, CDR2 SQIVND (reference sequence). The CDR3: CASGVGTGAYEQYF. The CDR3 DNA reads as TGTGCCAGTGGTGTCGGGACAGGGGCTTACGAGCAGTACTTC.

The genes are TRBV9 and TRBJ2-7, with TRBD1 as a possible D gene (6 bases). The CDR3 runs 17 residues. Germline V gene lookup returns CDR1 SGDLS and CDR2 YYNGEE. V lost 0 bases, J lost 2 bases, and 18 bases lay in between. This CDR3 reads CASSVAPFTGLAYEQYF. CDR3 coding DNA: TGTGCCAGCAGCGTAGCCCCGTTTACAGGGTTGGCCTACGAGCAGTACTTC. Based on the CDR3 plus reference TRBV9 and TRBJ2-7, the full variable domain is DSGVTQTPKHLITATGQRVTLRCSPRSGDLSVYWYQQSLDQGLQFLIQYYNGEERAKGNILERFSAQQFPDLHSELNLSSLELGDSALYFCASSVAPFTGLAYEQYFGPGTRLTVT.

This sequence joins TRBV6-5 and TRBJ2-7, with a possible D match to TRBD2 (6 bases). Per germline, CDR1 MNHEY and CDR2 SVGAGI. V gave up 8 bases and J gave up 4 bases, with 15 bases separating them. This CDR3 is built from 13 residues. DNA for the CDR3: TGTGCCAGCGGTAGCGGAGTTGATTACGAGCAGTACTTC. This translates into CASGSGVDYEQYF.

This clone was picked up a small number of times. The chain employs TRBV29-1 and TRBJ1-4; D possibly corresponds to TRBD1 (6 bases). Deletions cut 5 bases from V and 4 bases from J, with 11 bases between. Per the germline V gene, CDR1 is SQVTM and CDR2 is ANQGSEA. CDR3 size: 13 residues. CDR3 loop: CSVNKQGNEKLFF. DNA of the CDR3: TGCAGCGTTAATAAACAGGGTAATGAAAAACTGTTTTTT.

The chain is built from TRBV7-6 and TRBJ2-2, with D possibly TRBD2 on 7 matching bases. The CDR3 runs to 16 residues. The ends were cut back, 5 bases at V and 5 bases at J, with 18 bases in the middle. Germline CDR1 is SGHVS and CDR2 is FNYEAQ. The CDR3 DNA follows: TGTGCCAGCAGCCCCTTTAACGGGGGGACAACCGGGGAGCTGTTTTTT. Its translation is CASSPFNGGTTGELFF. Filled out from reference TRBV7-6 and TRBJ2-2, the complete variable domain reads GAGVSQSPRYKVTKRGQDVALRCDPISGHVSLYWYRQALGQGPEFLTYFNYEAQQDKSGLPNDRFSAERPEGSISTLTIQRTEQRDSAMYRCASSPFNGGTTGELFFGEGSRLTVL.

This clone was recorded only once. The rearrangement joins TRBV4-2 to TRBJ2-3; TRBD2 might be the D (6 bases). From germline, CDR1 is LGHNA and CDR2 YNFKEQ. There are 15 residues in the CDR3. The V and J ends lost 3 bases and 2 bases respectively, with 12 bases between them. The CDR3 here is CASSHQAGSTDTQYF. CDR3 DNA: TGTGCCAGCAGCCATCAAGCGGGCTCCACAGATACGCAGTATTTT.

The chain joins TRBV19 to TRBJ1-1; D not certain. The germline gives CDR1 LNHDA, CDR2 SQIVND (reference sequence). The CDR3 runs 12 residues. The V end lost 1 base, the J end lost 8 bases, and 8 bases lay between the germline ends. CDR3: CASSIGQREAFF. The CDR3 region has the DNA TGTGCCAGTAGTATAGGCCAACGGGAAGCTTTCTTT.

The rearrangement uses TRBV2 and TRBJ2-1; D not certain. Germline V lookup: CDR1 SNHLY, CDR2 FYNNEI. This CDR3 contains 11 residues. V was clipped by 8 bases and J by 0 bases, with 2 bases between them. Here the CDR3 reads CASLSYNEQFF. The CDR3, as DNA: TGTGCCAGCCTCTCCTACAATGAGCAGTTCTTC.

This sequence joins TRBV2 and TRBJ2-6, with D possibly being TRBD1 (6 bases). The CDR3 is 15 amino acids. Germline V gives CDR1 SNHLY, CDR2 FYNNEI. V gave up 6 bases and J gave up 0 bases, with 9 bases separating them. The CDR3 DNA follows: TGTGCCAGCAGCGTACAGGGCTCTGGGGCCAACGTCCTGACTTTC. Protein: CASSVQGSGANVLTF.

Regarding this clone: The sample carries other DNA sequences with the same CDR3. This chain joins TRBV18 and TRBJ1-4; the D is unclear. The CDR3 consists of 14 residues. Germline CDR1 is KGHSH and CDR2 is LQKENI. V was cut by 3 bases and J by 5 bases, with 10 bases left in between. The CDR3 nucleotides are TGTGCCAGCTCACCTGGCGGGAAGAATGAAAAACTGTTTTTT. Translation: CASSPGGKNEKLFF.